This passage covers 12 T cell receptor beta chains from one sample sequenced in a study of human T cells and chemical hapten exposure. Time point given: pre-sensitization, week 0. Treatment defined: therapeutic diphenylcyclopropenone sensitization with weekly scalp DPC. MiXCR was run by TCRdb on the RACE reads, yielding one entry per CDR3 protein. Of 350,000 to 450,000 distinct CDR3 sequences in the sample, approximately 5.1% are singletons; the top ten hold 2% to 3%. The sample consisted of whole blood, taken in connection with sensitization to the hapten diphenylcyclopropenone (DPC). These receptors were collected from a woman between 45 and 65 years old with alopecia areata. Some clones in this sample may be carry-over from other donors' samples.

The sample holds a few counts of this clonotype. This chain joins TRBV30 and TRBJ1-2; no clear D gene. This CDR3 is 13 amino acids long. CDR1 GTSNPN and CDR2 SVGIG come from the germline V gene (reference sequence). Trimming pared 0 bases from V and 2 bases from J, leaving 7 bases between. DNA of the CDR3: TGTGCCTGGAGTGTTAGGCAAAACTATGGCTACACCTTC. Translated, it gives CAWSVRQNYGYTF. Filled out from reference TRBV30 and TRBJ1-2, the complete variable domain reads SQTIHQWPATLVQPVGSPLSLECTVEGTSNPNLYWYRQAAGRGLQLLFYSVGIGQISSEVPQNLSASRPQDRQFILSSKKLLLSDSGFYLCAWSVRQNYGYTFGSGTRLTVV.

This clonotype was counted ten times or more. The chain combines TRBV10-3 with TRBJ2-3, with D perhaps matching TRBD1 (6 bases). The CDR3 spans 18 residues. CDR1 is ENHRY and CDR2 is SYGVKD in the germline V gene. V was pared by 4 bases and J by 2 bases, with 22 bases between. The CDR3 DNA reads TGTGCCATCAGTGGAGACCGGGACACACAACCGGACACAGATACGCAGTATTTT. As protein: CAISGDRDTQPDTDTQYF.

This clonotype was seen repeatedly, ten times or more. V gene TRBV7-9 combines with J gene TRBJ2-4, with 7 positions matching TRBD1. The CDR3 is made up of 13 amino acids. CDR1 SEHNR and CDR2 FQNEAQ come from the germline V gene (reference sequence). The ends lost 6 bases at V and 12 bases at J; junction bases unmatched: 11. This CDR3 reads CASRQIQGTTQYF. The CDR3 DNA follows: TGTGCCAGCAGACAGATACAGGGGACAACTCAGTACTTC.

This clonotype has just a few counts. This chain connects TRBV7-2 to TRBJ2-7; D call uncertain. Germline values: CDR1 SGHTA, CDR2 FQGNSA. The V gene lost 2 bases and the J gene lost 0 bases, with 8 bases spanning the gap. The CDR3 runs to 14 residues. CDR3 residues: CASSLPTRSYEQYF. CDR3 bases: TGTGCCAGCAGCTTACCGACCCGCTCCTACGAGCAGTACTTC.

In its sample, this clonotype was seen a few times. The rearrangement joins TRBV21-1 to TRBJ1-5; the DNA was not used to check the table's D call, TRBD1. TRBV21-1 is classified as a pseudogene. The CDR3 totals 16 residues. The DNA of the CDR3 is TGTGCCAGCATCCAGGGACAGGGGGTTAGCAATCAGCCCCAGCATTTT. Residues: CASIQGQGVSNQPQHF.

The chain carries TRBV13 and TRBJ2-5; D possibly corresponds to TRBD2 (7 bases). Trimming stripped 5 bases from V and 4 bases from J, with 17 bases between. The CDR3 has 15 amino acids. Germline-derived CDR1 and CDR2 are PRHDT and FYEKMQ (reference sequence). The CDR3 DNA sequence: TGTGCCAGCAGCCGGGAAGGGGGGGCCGGAGAGACCCAGTACTTC. Amino acid sequence: CASSREGGAGETQYF.

The rearrangement links TRBV7-9 to TRBJ1-4, with a weak D call TRBD1 (5 bases). The CDR3 totals 12 residues. Trimming took 8 bases from V and 5 from J, leaving 9 bases between them. Per the germline V gene, CDR1 is SEHNR and CDR2 is FQNEAQ (reference sequence). As DNA, the CDR3 is TGTGCCAGCGCAGGGCTAAATGAAAAACTGTTTTTT. This encodes CASAGLNEKLFF.

The gene calls are TRBV7-9 and TRBJ1-4; 7 bases line up with TRBD1. From germline, CDR1 is SEHNR and CDR2 FQNEAQ (reference sequence). This CDR3 has 16 amino acids. V lost 5 bases to trimming and J lost 2 bases; unmatched junction nucleotides: 8. CDR3 protein: CASSEGQRVTNEKLFF. CDR3 sequence (DNA): TGTGCCAGCAGCGAGGGACAGCGGGTTACTAATGAAAAACTGTTTTTT.

The chain combines TRBV29-1 with TRBJ2-3, with 16 bases fitting TRBD2. This CDR3 contains 16 residues. V dropped 7 bases and J dropped 6; count of bases not matched to a gene: 10. The germline V gene has CDR1 SQVTM and CDR2 ANQGSEA. CDR3 sequence (DNA): TGCAGCGCTATGGGACTAGCGGGAGGGCCTGCCGATACGCAGTATTTT. Translated: CSAMGLAGGPADTQYF.

On this clonotype itself: This may come from a read error, since a much larger clone is one base off. The chain links TRBV20-1 to TRBJ2-7; the D gene is possibly TRBD2 (5 bases). This CDR3 is built from 15 residues. Trimming stripped 2 bases from V and 0 bases from J, with 14 bases between. The germline V gene encodes CDR1 DFQATT and CDR2 SNEGSKA (reference sequence). CDR3 coding DNA: TGCAGTGCTAGAACCCGGGGAACATTCTCCTACGAGCAGTACTTC. The encoded protein is CSARTRGTFSYEQYF.

This chain uses TRBV28 with TRBJ2-1, with 9 bases identical to TRBD2. The junction had 5 bases not matched to a gene; V was cut back by 2 bases and J by 9 bases. In germline, CDR1 is MDHEN, CDR2 SYDVKM. CDR3 size: 14 residues. CDR3 sequence (DNA): TGTGCCAGCAGTTTAAGACTAGCGGAGGGTGAGCAGTTCTTC. The encoded protein is CASSLRLAEGEQFF.

This clonotype was seen a handful of times. The J gene is TRBJ1-5, the V gene TRBV12-3 or TRBV12-4; 9 nucleotides align to TRBD1. Trimming removed 7 bases from V and 0 bases from J; junction bases left unmatched: 7. This CDR3 is 16 amino acids long. The CDR3 here is CASMPDRGDSNQPQHF. The CDR3 coding sequence is TGTGCCAGCATGCCGGACAGGGGCGATAGCAATCAGCCCCAGCATTTT.